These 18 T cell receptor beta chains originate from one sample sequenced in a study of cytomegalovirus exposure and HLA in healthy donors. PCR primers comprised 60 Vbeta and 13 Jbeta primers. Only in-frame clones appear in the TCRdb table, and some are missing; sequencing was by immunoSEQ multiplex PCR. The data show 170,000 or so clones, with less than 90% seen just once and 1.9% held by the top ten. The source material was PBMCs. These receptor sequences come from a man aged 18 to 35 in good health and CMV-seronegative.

The CDR3: CASSQGRGTYEQYF. In nucleotides, the CDR3 is TGTGCCAGCAGCCAGGGTCGGGGGACCTACGAGCAGTACTTC. The rearrangement uses TRBV7-2 and TRBJ2-7; TRBD2 might be the D (6 bases). The germline V and J ends were trimmed by 5 bases and 2 bases, with 13 bases remaining between them. This CDR3 spans 14 amino acids. Germline V gene sequence: CDR1 SGHTA, CDR2 FQGNSA.

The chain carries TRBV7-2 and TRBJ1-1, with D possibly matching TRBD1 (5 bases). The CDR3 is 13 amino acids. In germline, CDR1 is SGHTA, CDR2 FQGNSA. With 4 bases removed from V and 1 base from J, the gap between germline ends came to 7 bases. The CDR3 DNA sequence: TGTGCCAGCAGCTCACAGGAGAACACTGAAGCTTTCTTT. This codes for CASSSQENTEAFF.

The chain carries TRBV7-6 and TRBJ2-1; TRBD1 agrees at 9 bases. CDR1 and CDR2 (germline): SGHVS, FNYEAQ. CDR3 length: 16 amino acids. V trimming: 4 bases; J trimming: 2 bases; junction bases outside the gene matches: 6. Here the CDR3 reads CASSSPDRGPYNEQFF. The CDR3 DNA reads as TGTGCCAGCAGCTCCCCGGACAGGGGTCCCTACAATGAGCAGTTCTTC.

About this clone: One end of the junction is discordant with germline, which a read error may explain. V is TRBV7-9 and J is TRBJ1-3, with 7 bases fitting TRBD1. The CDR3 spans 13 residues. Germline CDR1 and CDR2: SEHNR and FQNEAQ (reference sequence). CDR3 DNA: TGTTCCAGCAGCGACAGGGCTGGAAACACCATATATTTT. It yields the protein CSSSDRAGNTIYF.

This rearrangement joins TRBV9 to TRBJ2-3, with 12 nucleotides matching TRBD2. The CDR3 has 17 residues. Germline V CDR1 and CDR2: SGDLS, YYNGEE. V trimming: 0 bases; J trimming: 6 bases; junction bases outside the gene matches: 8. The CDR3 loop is CASSVARLAGDWDTQYF. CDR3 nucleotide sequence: TGTGCCAGCAGCGTAGCTCGACTAGCGGGAGATTGGGATACGCAGTATTTT.

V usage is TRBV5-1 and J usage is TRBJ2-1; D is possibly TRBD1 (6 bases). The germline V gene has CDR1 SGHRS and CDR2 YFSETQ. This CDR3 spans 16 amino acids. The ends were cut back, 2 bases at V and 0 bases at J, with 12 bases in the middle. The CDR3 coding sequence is TGCGCCAGCAGCTTTTACAGGGAACCCTCCTACAATGAGCAGTTCTTC. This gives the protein CASSFYREPSYNEQFF.

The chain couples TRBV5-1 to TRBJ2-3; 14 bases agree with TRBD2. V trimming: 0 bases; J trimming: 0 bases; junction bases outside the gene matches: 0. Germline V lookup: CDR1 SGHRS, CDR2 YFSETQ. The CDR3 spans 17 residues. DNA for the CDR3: TGCGCCAGCAGCTTGGGGACTAGCGGGAGGAGCACAGATACGCAGTATTTT. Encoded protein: CASSLGTSGRSTDTQYF.

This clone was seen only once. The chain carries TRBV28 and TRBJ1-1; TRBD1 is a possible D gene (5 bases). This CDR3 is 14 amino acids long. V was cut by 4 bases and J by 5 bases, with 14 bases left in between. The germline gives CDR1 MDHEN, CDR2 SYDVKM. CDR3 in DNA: TGTGCCAGCAGTTCGGAGGGGCGGAGGACTGAAGCTTTCTTT. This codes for CASSSEGRRTEAFF.

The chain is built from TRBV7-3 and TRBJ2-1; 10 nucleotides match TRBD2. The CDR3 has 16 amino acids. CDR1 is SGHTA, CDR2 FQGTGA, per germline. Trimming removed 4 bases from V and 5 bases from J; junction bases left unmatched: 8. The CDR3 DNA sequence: TGTGCCAGCAGCTCACAGGGGCTAGCGGGAGACAATGAGCAGTTCTTC. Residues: CASSSQGLAGDNEQFF.

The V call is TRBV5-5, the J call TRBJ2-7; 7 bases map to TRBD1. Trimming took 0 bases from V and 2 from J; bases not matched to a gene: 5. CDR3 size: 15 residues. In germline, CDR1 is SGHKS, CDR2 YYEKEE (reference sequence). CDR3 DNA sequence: TGTGCCAGCAGCTTGGAACAGGGGACCCCCTACGAGCAGTACTTC. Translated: CASSLEQGTPYEQYF. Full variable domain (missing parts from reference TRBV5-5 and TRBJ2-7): DAGVTQSPTHLIKTRGQQVTLRCSPISGHKSVSWYQQVLGQGPQFIFQYYEKEERGRGNFPDRFSARQFPNYSSELNVNALLLGDSALYLCASSLEQGTPYEQYFGPGTRLTVT.

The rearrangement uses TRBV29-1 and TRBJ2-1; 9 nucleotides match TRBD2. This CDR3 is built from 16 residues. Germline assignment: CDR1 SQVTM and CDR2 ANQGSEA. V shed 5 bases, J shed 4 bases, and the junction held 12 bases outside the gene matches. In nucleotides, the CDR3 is TGCAGCGTTCCGGGACTTGGGGCGGGAGGGTACAATGAGCAGTTCTTC. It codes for CSVPGLGAGGYNEQFF.

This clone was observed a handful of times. CDR3 region: CASSPSPGLRKETQYF. Written as DNA, the CDR3 is TGTGCCAGCAGCCCCTCCCCGGGACTACGTAAAGAGACCCAGTACTTC. V is TRBV11-2 and J is TRBJ2-5, with 7 bases fitting TRBD2. V trimming: 5 bases; J trimming: 3 bases; junction bases outside the gene matches: 12. This CDR3 spans 16 amino acids. Germline CDR1 SGHAT, CDR2 FQNNGV.

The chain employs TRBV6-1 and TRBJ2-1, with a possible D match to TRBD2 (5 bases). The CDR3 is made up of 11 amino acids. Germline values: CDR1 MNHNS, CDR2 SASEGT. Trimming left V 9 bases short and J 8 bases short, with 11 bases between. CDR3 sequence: CARGAGDEQFF. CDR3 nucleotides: TGTGCCAGGGGCGCCGGGGATGAGCAGTTCTTC.

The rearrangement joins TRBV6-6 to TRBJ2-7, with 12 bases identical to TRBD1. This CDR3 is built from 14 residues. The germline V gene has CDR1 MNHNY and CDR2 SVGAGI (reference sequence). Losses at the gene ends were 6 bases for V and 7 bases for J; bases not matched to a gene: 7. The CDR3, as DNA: TGTGCCAGCAGCAAGGGACAGGGGGCCAGGGAGCAGTACTTC. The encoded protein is CASSKGQGAREQYF.

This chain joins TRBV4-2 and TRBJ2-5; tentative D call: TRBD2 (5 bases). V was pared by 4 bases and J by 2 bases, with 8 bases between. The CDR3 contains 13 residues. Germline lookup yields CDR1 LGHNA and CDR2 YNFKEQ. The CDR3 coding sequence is TGTGCCAGCAGCCCGAGGGTACAAGAGACCCAGTACTTC. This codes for CASSPRVQETQYF.

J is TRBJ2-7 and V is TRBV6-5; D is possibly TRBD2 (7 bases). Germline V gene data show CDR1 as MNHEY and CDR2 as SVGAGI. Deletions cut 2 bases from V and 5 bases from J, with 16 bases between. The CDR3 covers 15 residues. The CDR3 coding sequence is TGTGCCAGCAGTTACGTGTGGGGGGGCATCGACGAGCAGTACTTC. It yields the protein CASSYVWGGIDEQYF.

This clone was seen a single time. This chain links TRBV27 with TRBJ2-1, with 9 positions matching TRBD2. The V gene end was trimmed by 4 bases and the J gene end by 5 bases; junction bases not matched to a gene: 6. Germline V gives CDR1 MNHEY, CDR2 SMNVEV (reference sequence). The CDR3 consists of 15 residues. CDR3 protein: CASSYVAGDHNEQFF. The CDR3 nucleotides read TGTGCCAGCAGTTATGTAGCGGGGGACCACAATGAGCAGTTCTTC.

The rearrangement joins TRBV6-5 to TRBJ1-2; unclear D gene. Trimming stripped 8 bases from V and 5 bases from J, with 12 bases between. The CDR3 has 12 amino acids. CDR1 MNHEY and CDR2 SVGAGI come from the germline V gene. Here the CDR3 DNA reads TGTGCCAGCTCAGGAGGTCCGTATGGCTACACCTTC. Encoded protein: CASSGGPYGYTF.